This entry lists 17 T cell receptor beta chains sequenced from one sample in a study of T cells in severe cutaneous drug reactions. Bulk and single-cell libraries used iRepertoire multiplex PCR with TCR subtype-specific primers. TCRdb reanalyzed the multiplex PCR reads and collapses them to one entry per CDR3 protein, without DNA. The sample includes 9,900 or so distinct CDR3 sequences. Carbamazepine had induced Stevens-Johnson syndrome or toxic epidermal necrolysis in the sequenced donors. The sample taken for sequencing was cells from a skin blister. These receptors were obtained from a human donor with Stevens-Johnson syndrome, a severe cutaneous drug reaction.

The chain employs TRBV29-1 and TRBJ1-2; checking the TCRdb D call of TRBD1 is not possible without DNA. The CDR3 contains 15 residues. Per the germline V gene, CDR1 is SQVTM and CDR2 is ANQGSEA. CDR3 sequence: CSARGSRGLDYGYTF.

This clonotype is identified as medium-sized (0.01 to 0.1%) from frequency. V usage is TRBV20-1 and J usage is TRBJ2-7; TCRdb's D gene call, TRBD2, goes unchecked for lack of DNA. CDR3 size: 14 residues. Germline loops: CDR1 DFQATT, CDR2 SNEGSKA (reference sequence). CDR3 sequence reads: CSARDRAGGHEQYF.

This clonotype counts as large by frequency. The CDR3 loop is CSARLPGASEAFF. This chain connects TRBV20-1 to TRBJ1-1; the D gene TCRdb calls, TRBD1, cannot be checked with no DNA. Germline-derived CDR1 and CDR2 are DFQATT and SNEGSKA (reference sequence). The length of the CDR3 is 13 residues.

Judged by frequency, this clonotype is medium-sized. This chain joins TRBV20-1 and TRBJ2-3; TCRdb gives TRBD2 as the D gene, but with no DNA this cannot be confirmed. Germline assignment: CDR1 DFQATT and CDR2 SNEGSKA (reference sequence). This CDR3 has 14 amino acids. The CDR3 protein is CSARTSGNTDTQYF.

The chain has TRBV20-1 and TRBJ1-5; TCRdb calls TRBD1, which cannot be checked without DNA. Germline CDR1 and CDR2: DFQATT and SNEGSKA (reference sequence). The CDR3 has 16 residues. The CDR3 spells CSARRGWGQGDWPQHF.

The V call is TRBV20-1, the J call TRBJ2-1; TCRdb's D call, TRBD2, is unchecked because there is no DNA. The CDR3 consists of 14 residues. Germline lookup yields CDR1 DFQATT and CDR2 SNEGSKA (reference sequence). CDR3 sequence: CSALAGAGYNEQFF.

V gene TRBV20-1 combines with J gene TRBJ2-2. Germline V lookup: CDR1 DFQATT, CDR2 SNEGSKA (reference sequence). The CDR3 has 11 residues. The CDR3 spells CSAPLTGELFF.

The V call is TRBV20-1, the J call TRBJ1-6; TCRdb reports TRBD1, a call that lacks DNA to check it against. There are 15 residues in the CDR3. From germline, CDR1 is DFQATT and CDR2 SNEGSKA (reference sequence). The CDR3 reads CSAEGAQILGSPLHF.

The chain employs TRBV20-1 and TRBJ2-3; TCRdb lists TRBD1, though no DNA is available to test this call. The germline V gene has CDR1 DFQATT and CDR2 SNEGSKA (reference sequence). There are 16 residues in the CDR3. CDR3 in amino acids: CSARLYGTGFTDTQYF.

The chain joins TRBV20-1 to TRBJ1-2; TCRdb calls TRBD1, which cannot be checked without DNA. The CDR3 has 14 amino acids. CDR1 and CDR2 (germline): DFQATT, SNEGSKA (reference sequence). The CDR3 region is CSAVQGSSNYGYTF.

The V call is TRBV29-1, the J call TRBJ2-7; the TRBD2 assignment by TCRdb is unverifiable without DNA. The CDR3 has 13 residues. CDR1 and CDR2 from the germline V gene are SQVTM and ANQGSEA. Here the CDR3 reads CSVSTGGFYEQYF.

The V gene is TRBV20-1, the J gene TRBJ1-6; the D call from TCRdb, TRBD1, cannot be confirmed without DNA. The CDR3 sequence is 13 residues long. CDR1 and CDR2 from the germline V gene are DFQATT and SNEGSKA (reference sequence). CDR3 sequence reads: CSAGRGMGSPLHF.

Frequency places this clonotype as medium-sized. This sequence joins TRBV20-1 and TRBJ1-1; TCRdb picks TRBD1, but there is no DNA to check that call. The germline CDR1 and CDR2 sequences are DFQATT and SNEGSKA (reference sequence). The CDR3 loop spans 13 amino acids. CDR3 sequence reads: CRTGGHRYTEAFF.

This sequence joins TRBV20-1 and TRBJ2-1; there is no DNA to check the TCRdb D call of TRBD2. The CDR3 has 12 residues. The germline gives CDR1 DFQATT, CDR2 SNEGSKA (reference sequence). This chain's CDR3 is CSAGTLGNEQFF.

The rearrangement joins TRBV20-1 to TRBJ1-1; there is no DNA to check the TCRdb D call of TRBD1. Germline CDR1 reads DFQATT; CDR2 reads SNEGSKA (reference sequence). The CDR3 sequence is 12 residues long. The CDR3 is CSARPRATEAFF.

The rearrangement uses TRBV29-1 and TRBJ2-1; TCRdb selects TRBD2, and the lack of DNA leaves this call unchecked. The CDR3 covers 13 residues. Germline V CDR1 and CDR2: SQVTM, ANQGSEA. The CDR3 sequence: CSSWGGRDNEQFF.

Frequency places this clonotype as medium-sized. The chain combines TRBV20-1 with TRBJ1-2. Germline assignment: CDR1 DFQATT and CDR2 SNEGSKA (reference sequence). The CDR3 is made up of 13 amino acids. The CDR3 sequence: CSAAPPTHYGYTF.